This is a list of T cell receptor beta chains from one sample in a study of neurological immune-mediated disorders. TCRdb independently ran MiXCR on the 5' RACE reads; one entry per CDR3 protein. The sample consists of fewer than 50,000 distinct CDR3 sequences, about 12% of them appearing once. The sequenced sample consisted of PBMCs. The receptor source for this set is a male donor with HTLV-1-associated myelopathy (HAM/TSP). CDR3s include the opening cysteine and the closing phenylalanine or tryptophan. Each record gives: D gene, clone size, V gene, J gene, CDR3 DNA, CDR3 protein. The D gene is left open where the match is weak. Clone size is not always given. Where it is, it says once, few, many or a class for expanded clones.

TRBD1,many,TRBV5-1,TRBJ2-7,TGCGCCAGCAGCTTGGTCGACAGGGGGTCCTACGAGCAGTACTTC,CASSLVDRGSYEQYF
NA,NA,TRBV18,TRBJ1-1,TGTGCCAGCTCACCACCGGGTCCGAACACTGAAGCTTTCTTT,CASSPPGPNTEAFF
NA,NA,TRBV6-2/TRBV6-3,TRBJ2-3,TGTGCCAGCAGTTCGAGCGGGACAACCAAAATGACAGATACGCAGTATTTT,CASSSSGTTKMTDTQYF
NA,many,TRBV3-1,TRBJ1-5,TGTGCCAGCAGCGTTAACGGTTATCAGCCCCAGCATTTT,CASSVNGYQPQHF
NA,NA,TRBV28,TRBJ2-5,TGTGCCAGCAGCCCGTCCGGCAGGGGTGAGACCCAGTACTTC,CASSPSGRGETQYF
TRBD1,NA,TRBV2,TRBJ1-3,TGTGTCAGCAGAGGGACAGGAGGAAACACCATATATTTT,CVSRGTGGNTIYF
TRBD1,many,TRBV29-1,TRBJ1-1,TGCAGCGTTGATAGGGCAGGGGGGTCGCGAACTGAAGCTTTCTTT,CSVDRAGGSRTEAFF
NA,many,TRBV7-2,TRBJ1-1,TGTGCCAGCAGCTTAGTGGGGGGGGGCCCTGAAGCTTTCTTT,CASSLVGGGPEAFF
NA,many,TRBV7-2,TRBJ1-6,TGTGCCAGCAGCGCCACGTCTGGGGTCGACTCACCCCTCCACTTT,CASSATSGVDSPLHF
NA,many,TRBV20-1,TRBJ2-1,TGCAGTGCTAGGCCGTCAGGAGATGAGCAGTTCTTC,CSARPSGDEQFF
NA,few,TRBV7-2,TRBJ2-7,TGTGCCAGCAGCTTAGCTCAGGACACGTACTACGAGCAGTACTTC,CASSLAQDTYYEQYF
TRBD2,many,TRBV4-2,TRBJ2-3,TGTGCCAGCAGCCCCGAGACTAGCGGGGGGGCTGATACGCAGTATTTT,CASSPETSGGADTQYF
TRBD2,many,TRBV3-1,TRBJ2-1,TGTGCCAGCAGCCACCTAGCGGGTGGCAATGAGCAGTTCTTC,CASSHLAGGNEQFF
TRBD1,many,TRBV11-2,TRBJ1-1,TGTGCCAGCAGCCTCGGACAGGGGGCGTACGGCACTGAAGCTTTCTTT,CASSLGQGAYGTEAFF
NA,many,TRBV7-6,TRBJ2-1,TGTGCCAGCAGCTTAGGAGGTCCTACCTACAATGAGCAGTTCTTC,CASSLGGPTYNEQFF
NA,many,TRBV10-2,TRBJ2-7,TGCGCCAGCAGGCAGGGGGGTCCCTACGAGCAGTACTTC,CASRQGGPYEQYF
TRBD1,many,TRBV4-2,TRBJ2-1,TGTGCCAGCAGCACCCGGGACAGGGATATGGATGAGCAGTTCTTC,CASSTRDRDMDEQFF
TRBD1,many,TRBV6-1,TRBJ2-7,TGTGCCAGCGCCGGACAGGGGTTCGACGAGCAGTACTTC,CASAGQGFDEQYF
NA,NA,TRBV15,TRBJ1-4,TGTGCCACCAGCAGGGGGGTCCTTGATGAAAAACTGTTTTTT,CATSRGVLDEKLFF
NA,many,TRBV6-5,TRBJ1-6,TGTGCCAGCAGCCGGACCTCACCCCGTAATTCACCCCTCCACTTT,CASSRTSPRNSPLHF
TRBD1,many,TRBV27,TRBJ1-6,TGTGCCAGCAGTTTCAGGACAGGAACAACTTCCTCCTATAATTCACCCCTCCACTTT,CASSFRTGTTSSYNSPLHF
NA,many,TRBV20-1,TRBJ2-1,TGCAGTGCTAGGGGGGACCGGTACAATGAGCAGTTCTTC,CSARGDRYNEQFF
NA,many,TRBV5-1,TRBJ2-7,TGCGCCAGCAGCTTGCTCGCGGACTACGAGCAGTACTTC,CASSLLADYEQYF
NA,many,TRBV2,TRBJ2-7,TGTGCCAGCAGTACCTACGGTGCACGGTCCTACGAGCAGTACTTC,CASSTYGARSYEQYF
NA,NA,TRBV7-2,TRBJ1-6,TGTGCCAGCAGTGGGACGGGATTTAATTCACCCCTCCACTTT,CASSGTGFNSPLHF
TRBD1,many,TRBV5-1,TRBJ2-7,TGCGCCAGCAGCTTTTCCCCACCGGGACAGGGTTTCTACGAGCAGTACTTC,CASSFSPPGQGFYEQYF
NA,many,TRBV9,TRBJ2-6,TGTGCCAGCAGCGACCGAATAAGATCTGGGGCCAACGTCCTGACTTTC,CASSDRIRSGANVLTF
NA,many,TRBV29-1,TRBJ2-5,TGCAGCGTCGGTCTTAACCAAGAGACCCAGTACTTC,CSVGLNQETQYF
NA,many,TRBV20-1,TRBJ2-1,TGCAGTGTTGTATACGGGGGCGATGAGCAGTTCTTC,CSVVYGGDEQFF